This paragraph covers one TCR beta chain sequence. This record comes from a study of technical replicates of blood from several donors. The method was immunoSEQ multiplex PCR; TCRdb's version includes in-frame clones alone and lacks a portion of them. The table lists 80,000 to 95,000 clones, 90% to 95% of them singletons. CDR1 SGHVS and CDR2 FNYEAQ come from the germline V gene. The CDR3 spans 16 residues. Trimming took off 0 bases at V and 0 bases at J, with 9 bases between the two ends. The sequence came from a human donor in good health. Sequenced sample: T cells isolated from PBMCs. The chain has TRBV7-6 and TRBJ1-3; D unclear. The CDR3 region is CASSLATGSSGNTIYF. DNA for the CDR3: TGTGCCAGCAGCTTAGCGACGGGGAGCTCTGGAAACACCATATATTTT. Filled out from reference TRBV7-6 and TRBJ1-3, the complete variable domain reads GAGVSQSPRYKVTKRGQDVALRCDPISGHVSLYWYRQALGQGPEFLTYFNYEAQQDKSGLPNDRFSAERPEGSISTLTIQRTEQRDSAMYRCASSLATGSSGNTIYFGEGSWLTVV.